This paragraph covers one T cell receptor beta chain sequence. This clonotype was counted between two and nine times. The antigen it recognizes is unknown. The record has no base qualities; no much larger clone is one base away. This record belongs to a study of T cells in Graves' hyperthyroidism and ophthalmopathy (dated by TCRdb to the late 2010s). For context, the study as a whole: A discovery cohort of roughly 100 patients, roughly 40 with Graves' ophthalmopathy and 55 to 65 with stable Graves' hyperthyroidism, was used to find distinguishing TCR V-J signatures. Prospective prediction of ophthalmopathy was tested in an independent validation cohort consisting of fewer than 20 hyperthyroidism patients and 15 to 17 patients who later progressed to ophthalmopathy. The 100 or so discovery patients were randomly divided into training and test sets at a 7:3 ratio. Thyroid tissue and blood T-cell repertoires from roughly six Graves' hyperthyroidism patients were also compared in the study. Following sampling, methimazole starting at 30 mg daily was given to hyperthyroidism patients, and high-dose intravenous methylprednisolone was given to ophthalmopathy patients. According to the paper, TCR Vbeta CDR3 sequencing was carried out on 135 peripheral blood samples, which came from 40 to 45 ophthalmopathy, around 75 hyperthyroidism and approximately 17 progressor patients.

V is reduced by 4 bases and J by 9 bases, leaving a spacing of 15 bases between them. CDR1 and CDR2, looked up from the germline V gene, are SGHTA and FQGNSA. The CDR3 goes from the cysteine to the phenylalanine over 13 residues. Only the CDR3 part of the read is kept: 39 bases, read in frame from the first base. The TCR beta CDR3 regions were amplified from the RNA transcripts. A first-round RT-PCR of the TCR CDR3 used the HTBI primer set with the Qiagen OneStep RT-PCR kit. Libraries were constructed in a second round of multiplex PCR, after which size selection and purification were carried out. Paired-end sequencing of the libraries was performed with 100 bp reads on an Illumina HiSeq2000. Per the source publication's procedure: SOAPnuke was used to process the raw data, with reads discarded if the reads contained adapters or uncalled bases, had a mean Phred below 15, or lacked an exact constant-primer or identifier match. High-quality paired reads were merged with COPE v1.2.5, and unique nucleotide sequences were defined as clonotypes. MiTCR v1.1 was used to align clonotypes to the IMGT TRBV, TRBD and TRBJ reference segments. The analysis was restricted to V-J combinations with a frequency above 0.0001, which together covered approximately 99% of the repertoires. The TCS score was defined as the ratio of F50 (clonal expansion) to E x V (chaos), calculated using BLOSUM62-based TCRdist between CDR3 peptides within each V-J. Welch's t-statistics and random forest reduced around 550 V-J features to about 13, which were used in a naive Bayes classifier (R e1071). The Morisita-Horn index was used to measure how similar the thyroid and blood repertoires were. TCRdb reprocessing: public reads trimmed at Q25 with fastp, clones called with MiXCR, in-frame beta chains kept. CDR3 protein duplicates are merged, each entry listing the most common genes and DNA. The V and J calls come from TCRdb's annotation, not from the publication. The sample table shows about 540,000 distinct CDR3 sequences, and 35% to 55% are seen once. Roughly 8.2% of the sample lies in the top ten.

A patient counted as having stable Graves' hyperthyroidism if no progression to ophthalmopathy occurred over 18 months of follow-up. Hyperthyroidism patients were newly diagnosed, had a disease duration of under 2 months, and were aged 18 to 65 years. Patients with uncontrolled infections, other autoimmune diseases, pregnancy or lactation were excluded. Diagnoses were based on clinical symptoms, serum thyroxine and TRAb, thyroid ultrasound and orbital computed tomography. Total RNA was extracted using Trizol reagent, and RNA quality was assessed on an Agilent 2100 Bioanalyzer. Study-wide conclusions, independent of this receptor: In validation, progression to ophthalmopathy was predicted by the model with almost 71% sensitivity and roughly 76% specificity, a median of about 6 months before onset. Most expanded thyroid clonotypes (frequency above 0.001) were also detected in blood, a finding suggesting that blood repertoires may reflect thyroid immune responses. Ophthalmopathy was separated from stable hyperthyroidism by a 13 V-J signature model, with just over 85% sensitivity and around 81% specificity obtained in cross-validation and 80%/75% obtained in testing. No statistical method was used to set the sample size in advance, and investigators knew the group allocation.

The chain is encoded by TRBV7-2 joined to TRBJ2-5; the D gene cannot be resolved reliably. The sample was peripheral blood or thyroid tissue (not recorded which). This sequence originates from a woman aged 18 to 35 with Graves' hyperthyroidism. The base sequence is TGTGCCAGCAGCTCCGCTGCCAATCAGCCCCAGTACTTC. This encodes CASSSAANQPQYF.